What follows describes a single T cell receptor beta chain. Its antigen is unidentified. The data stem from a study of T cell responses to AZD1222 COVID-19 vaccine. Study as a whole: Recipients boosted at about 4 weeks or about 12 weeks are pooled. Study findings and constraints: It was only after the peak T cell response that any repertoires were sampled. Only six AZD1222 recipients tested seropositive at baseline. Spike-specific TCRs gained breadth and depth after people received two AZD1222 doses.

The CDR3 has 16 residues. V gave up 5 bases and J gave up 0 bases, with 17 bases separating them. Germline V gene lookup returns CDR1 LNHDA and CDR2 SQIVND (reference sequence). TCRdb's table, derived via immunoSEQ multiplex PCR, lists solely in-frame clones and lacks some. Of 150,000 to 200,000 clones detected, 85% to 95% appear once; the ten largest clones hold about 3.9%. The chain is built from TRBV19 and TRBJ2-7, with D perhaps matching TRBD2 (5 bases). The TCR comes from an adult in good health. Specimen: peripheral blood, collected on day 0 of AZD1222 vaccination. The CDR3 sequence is CASSRDGGIISYEQYF. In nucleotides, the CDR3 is TGTGCCAGTAGTCGAGATGGAGGCATTATCTCCTACGAGCAGTACTTC.